This T cell receptor beta chain was captured by sequencing in a study of CD8 T cells in Susac syndrome. The multiple sclerosis control group was made up of treatment-naive patients with stable or active relapsing-remitting disease. Reverse transcription of roughly 0.5 to 1 ug RNA used random hexamers. Multiplex immunoSEQ PCR targeted 54 Vbeta and 13 Jbeta TCR beta segments. TCRdb used MiXCR to reprocess the immunoSEQ multiplex PCR reads, holding one entry per CDR3 protein. The repertoire includes about 300,000 distinct CDR3 sequences, 75% to 90% of them detected once, and roughly 0.2% sits in the top ten. The germline gives CDR1 WSHSY, CDR2 SAAADI. Trimming removed 5 bases from V and 3 bases from J, with 10 bases in between. CDR3 length: 13 residues. This clonotype was detected only once. Its antigen is as yet unknown. Study-wide results and limits: Regarding the TCR sequencing and HLA analysis, the study admitted that a relatively small number of individuals were involved.

Specimen: CD8+ T cells from PBMCs. The chain uses TRBV10-2 and TRBJ2-5; tentatively, D is TRBD1 (6 bases). The sequence was obtained from a human donor with multiple sclerosis. For the CDR3, the DNA is TGCGCCAGCAGTTCTTACAGGGAAGAGACCCAGTACTTC. Amino acids: CASSSYREETQYF.